This TCR beta chain is drawn from a study of blood T cell repertoires in COVID-19 (dated by TCRdb to about 2020). For context, the study as a whole: The collaborator samples originated in the United States, Italy and Spain and spanned the acute and convalescent phases of COVID-19. The dataset comprised deeply sampled blood TCRbeta repertoires from subjects exposed to, actively infected with, or recovered from COVID-19. HLA class I and class II types, where available, came from metadata supplied by the sample provider rather than from assay-based typing. A de-identified subject ID, COVID-19 status, age in years and sex were almost always included in the sample metadata. The material from the prospective study consisted of cDNA or gDNA derived from T cells, B-cell-depleted T cells, or PBMCs. Samples were obtained from the ongoing ImmuneRACE study (first 160 participants) and from over a thousand subjects provided by 6 global collaborators. A freely available public database, intended as a resource for researchers studying the immune response to SARS-CoV-2, is where the repertoires were released.

As encoded in the germline V gene, CDR1 is SGHVS while CDR2 is FNYEAQ. Including cysteine and phenylalanine, the CDR3 has 16 amino acids. Here the CDR3 DNA is all that survives: 48 bases in frame from base 1. After removal of 5 bases from V and 7 bases from J, the junction retains 16 bases not matched to a gene. Each collaborating institution followed its own protocols to collect whole blood in K2EDTA tubes. Collaborator samples were shipped for TCRbeta analysis as frozen whole blood, isolated PBMCs, or DNA extracted from either sample type. A remark on this clone: Its antigen specificity is not known. Base qualities are not provided; no much larger clone lies one nucleotide away.

What the research found in general, with its limitations: Clinical and demographic metadata were provided uncurated, with the amount varying by source and participant.

TCRbeta CDR3 regions were amplified from genomic DNA using the immunoSEQ Assay, a bias-controlled multiplex PCR. In the paper's pipeline: The number of nucleated cells in each sample was estimated by amplification of reference gene primers within the assay. To quantify the absolute abundance of each unique TCRbeta CDR3 rearrangement, sequence reads were collapsed and filtered. For each sample, productive Simpson clonality was calculated as the square root of Simpson's diversity index across productive rearrangements. TCRdb provides this immuneACCESS table in a form limited to in-frame rearrangements. Some clones are lacking; in checked studies, under half of them reflect an unresolved V gene, and why the rest are absent is not known. V, J and clone size are those of that table, while D and trimming were read from the DNA. The sample contains some 160,000 clones, around 77% of them found a single time. Around 7% of the sample goes to the ten largest clones.

The specimen was peripheral blood. This clonotype was sampled from a man aged 70-80 years with active or convalescent COVID-19. This receptor chain uses TRBV7-6 and TRBJ2-5, with 7 central nucleotides matching TRBD1. The DNA sequence is given as TGTGCCAGCAGCCCCCAGACCGGGACAGCGGAAGGGACCCAGTACTTC. Translated, it reads CASSPQTGTAEGTQYF.